These 27 T cell receptor beta chains originate from one sample sequenced in a study of PD-1 blockade in classical Hodgkin lymphoma. Measured with immunoSEQ multiplex PCR; TCRdb has only the in-frame clones, and not every one. Here the sample spans 75,000 to 100,000 clones, 81% being singletons. Every patient had relapsed following autologous stem cell transplantation, and cohorts differed in brentuximab vedotin exposure. Sequences were derived from peripheral blood mononuclear cells (PBMCs), sampled before the second cycle of nivolumab. These TCRs come from a human donor with classical Hodgkin lymphoma.

This rearrangement joins TRBV5-1 to TRBJ2-4; 8 nucleotides match TRBD2. The ends lost 0 bases at V and 0 bases at J; junction bases unmatched: 5. CDR3 size: 17 residues. Germline CDR1 and CDR2: SGHRS and YFSETQ. The CDR3 DNA is TGCGCCAGCAGCTTGGGTTACCGGGAGGGAGCCAAAAACATTCAGTACTTC. This encodes CASSLGYREGAKNIQYF.

The J gene is TRBJ2-5, the V gene TRBV13; TRBD1 or TRBD2 may be the D gene (5 bases each). V was shortened by 4 bases and J by 3 bases, with 21 bases between the two germline ends. Germline V gene sequence: CDR1 PRHDT, CDR2 FYEKMQ (reference sequence). This CDR3 has 17 residues. The CDR3 sequence is CASSSTLGRPSEETQYF. In nucleotides, the CDR3 is TGTGCCAGCAGCTCCACCTTGGGACGGCCCAGCGAAGAGACCCAGTACTTC. The full variable domain, completed using reference TRBV13 and TRBJ2-5, is AAGVIQSPRHLIKEKRETATLKCYPIPRHDTVYWYQQGPGQDPQFLISFYEKMQSDKGSIPDRFSAQQFSDYHSELNMSSLELGDSALYFCASSSTLGRPSEETQYFGPGTRLLVL.

The chain has TRBV20-1 and TRBJ2-7, with 7 bases matching TRBD2. With 6 bases clipped from V and 5 bases from J, the junction kept 4 bases outside the gene matches. The CDR3 covers 11 residues. CDR1 and CDR2 from the germline V gene are DFQATT and SNEGSKA (reference sequence). CDR3 loop: CSAILANEQYF. The DNA for the CDR3 is TGCAGTGCCATACTAGCGAACGAGCAGTACTTC.

The V call is TRBV5-4, the J call TRBJ2-2; 7 bases are a match to TRBD2. The CDR3 contains 16 residues. Unmatched junction bases numbered 10, after V lost 4 bases and J lost 4 bases. Germline CDR1 reads SGHNT; CDR2 reads YYREEE (reference sequence). CDR3 sequence: CASSPTGLVLTGELFF. CDR3 nucleotide sequence: TGTGCCAGCAGCCCCACCGGACTAGTCCTCACCGGGGAGCTGTTTTTT.

V and J are TRBV6-5 and TRBJ2-7; 7 positions agree with TRBD1. CDR1 and CDR2 (germline): MNHEY, SVGAGI. The CDR3 loop spans 15 amino acids. V lost 5 bases, J lost 6 bases, and 13 bases stayed unmatched. The CDR3 loop reads CASSPSTGLAGEQYF. The DNA for the CDR3 is TGTGCCAGCAGTCCCTCGACAGGGCTGGCGGGCGAGCAGTACTTC.

V and J are TRBV11-2 and TRBJ1-1; 8 bases agree with TRBD1. This CDR3 is 16 amino acids long. CDR1 and CDR2 (germline): SGHAT, FQNNGV. V lost 5 bases to trimming and J lost 4 bases; unmatched junction nucleotides: 12. CDR3 loop: CASSDRDRFRGTEAFF. CDR3 nucleotides: TGTGCCAGCAGCGACCGGGACAGGTTCCGGGGCACTGAAGCTTTCTTT.

The V call is TRBV18, the J call TRBJ2-3; D call uncertain. Germline V gene sequence: CDR1 KGHSH, CDR2 LQKENI. V lost 5 bases, J lost 6 bases, and 12 bases lay in between. The CDR3 runs to 13 residues. CDR3 DNA: TGTGCCAGCTCATCCCCTCTCCGGGATACGCAGTATTTT. This sequence encodes CASSSPLRDTQYF.

This clone showed up just a few times. The CDR3 region has the DNA TGTGCCAGTAGTAGAGGGGGTACAGGGGGCCGTTCACCCCTCCACTTT. It is translated as CASSRGGTGGRSPLHF. The chain combines TRBV19 with TRBJ1-6, with TRBD1 matching 9 bases. The V segment lost 4 bases and the J segment 9 bases; nucleotides outside the gene matches: 10. Germline CDR1 LNHDA, CDR2 SQIVND (reference sequence). The CDR3 extends over 16 amino acids. Looking up the rest from reference TRBV19 and TRBJ1-6 gives the full variable domain: DGGITQSPKYLFRKEGQNVTLSCEQNLNHDAMYWYRQDPGQGLRLIYYSQIVNDFQKGDIAEGYSVSREKKESFPLTVTSAQKNPTAFYLCASSRGGTGGRSPLHFGNGTRLTVT.

V is TRBV13 and J is TRBJ2-7, with TRBD1 matching 9 bases. The CDR3 contains 16 residues. J lost 5 bases, V lost 5 bases, and 13 bases had no gene match. In germline, CDR1 is PRHDT, CDR2 FYEKMQ (reference sequence). CDR3 nucleotides: TGTGCCAGCAGCATATCCACCGGGACAGGGTCAGACGAGCAGTACTTC. Protein: CASSISTGTGSDEQYF.

The rearrangement links TRBV27 to TRBJ2-6, with no clear D. Per germline, CDR1 MNHEY and CDR2 SMNVEV (reference sequence). The CDR3 covers 14 residues. V lost 7 bases and J 5 bases, leaving 12 bases between the germline ends. DNA of the CDR3: TGTGCCAGCACCACCTTTGGTCGGGCCAACGTCCTGACTTTC. Translation: CASTTFGRANVLTF.

The genes are TRBV2 and TRBJ1-5; D may be TRBD1 (6 bases). The CDR3 loop spans 12 amino acids. Germline CDR1 is SNHLY and CDR2 is FYNNEI. V lost 10 bases, J lost 10 bases, and 17 bases lay in between. CDR3 residues: CATRDTSSPQHF. CDR3 DNA sequence: TGTGCCACCCGGGACACATCCAGCCCCCAGCATTTT. The whole variable domain, remainder taken from reference TRBV2 and TRBJ1-5, is EPEVTQTPSHQVTQMGQEVILRCVPISNHLYFYWYRQILGQKVEFLVSFYNNEISEKSEIFDDQFSVERPDGSNFTLKIRSTKLEDSAMYFCATRDTSSPQHFGDGTRLSIL.

The rearrangement links TRBV11-2 to TRBJ2-5; 13 positions match TRBD2. V lost 5 bases to trimming and J lost 5 bases; unmatched junction nucleotides: 5. The length of the CDR3 is 15 residues. Germline V gene data show CDR1 as SGHAT and CDR2 as FQNNGV. This chain's CDR3 is CASSPGLAGVETQYF. The DNA for the CDR3 is TGTGCCAGCAGCCCAGGACTAGCGGGAGTGGAGACCCAGTACTTC.

The chain carries TRBV9 and TRBJ2-5; tentative D call: TRBD2 (6 bases). CDR3 size: 16 residues. Trimming cost V 0 bases and J 3 bases, with 15 bases left between them. Germline lookup yields CDR1 SGDLS and CDR2 YYNGEE. CDR3 region: CASSVGASVTEETQYF. CDR3 bases: TGTGCCAGCAGCGTAGGCGCTAGCGTGACCGAAGAGACCCAGTACTTC.

The CDR3 sequence: CASSPRSSGRAGDTQYF. In DNA, the CDR3 is TGTGCCAGCTCACCACGGAGTAGCGGGAGGGCTGGTGATACGCAGTATTTT. This sequence joins TRBV18 and TRBJ2-3; TRBD2 matches 11 bases. The CDR3 runs to 17 residues. The trim removed 1 base at V and 6 bases at J, leaving 9 bases unmatched. CDR1 is KGHSH, CDR2 LQKENI, per germline.

This chain connects TRBV7-2 to TRBJ1-4; D unresolved. This CDR3 contains 13 residues. V was clipped by 6 bases and J by 7 bases, with 12 bases between them. Germline assignment: CDR1 SGHTA and CDR2 FQGNSA. The CDR3 sequence is CASREGLSEKLFF. CDR3 sequence (DNA): TGTGCCAGCAGGGAGGGCCTATCTGAAAAACTGTTTTTT. The whole variable domain, filled in from reference TRBV7-2 and TRBJ1-4, reads GAGVSQSPSNKVTEKGKDVELRCDPISGHTALYWYRQSLGQGLEFLIYFQGNSAPDKSGLPSDRFSAERTGGSVSTLTIQRTQQEDSAVYLCASREGLSEKLFFGSGTQLSVL.

This clone was observed a handful of times. In nucleotides, the CDR3 is TGTGCCACCAGCAGAGGACTTTCAGTTGAGACCTACAATGAGCAGTTCTTC. Its translation: CATSRGLSVETYNEQFF. The V gene is TRBV15, the J gene TRBJ2-1; D not certain. Between the trimmed V and J ends, which lost 1 base and 2 bases, there was a span of 15 bases. Germline V gives CDR1 LNHNV, CDR2 YYDKDF (reference sequence). The CDR3 is made up of 17 amino acids.

This sequence joins TRBV7-3 and TRBJ1-1; 7 nucleotides match TRBD1. This CDR3 is 15 amino acids long. Germline CDR1 and CDR2: SGHTA and FQGTGA. V lost 4 bases, J lost 0 bases, and 5 bases stayed unmatched. Here the CDR3 DNA reads TGTGCCAGCAGCTCCCAGGGGGGCATGAACACTGAAGCTTTCTTT. Encoded protein: CASSSQGGMNTEAFF.

This chain joins TRBV19 and TRBJ2-7; 7 bases line up with TRBD1. V dropped 4 bases and J dropped 5; count of bases not matched to a gene: 5. From germline, CDR1 is LNHDA and CDR2 SQIVND (reference sequence). The CDR3 is 13 amino acids. CDR3 residues: CASSNRGFDEQYF. CDR3 sequence (DNA): TGTGCCAGTAGTAACAGGGGCTTCGACGAGCAGTACTTC.

The gene calls are TRBV30 and TRBJ2-6; D call uncertain. Trimming stripped 7 bases from V and 0 bases from J, with 10 bases between. The length of the CDR3 is 14 residues. Germline V gene lookup returns CDR1 GTSNPN and CDR2 SVGIG (reference sequence). The CDR3 loop reads CASLGDSGANVLTF. CDR3 coding DNA: TGTGCCTCCCTTGGCGACTCTGGGGCCAACGTCCTGACTTTC.

Only one count was recorded for this clone. This rearrangement joins TRBV10-3 to TRBJ2-2, with D perhaps matching TRBD2 (6 bases). The CDR3 loop spans 12 amino acids. Per the germline V gene, CDR1 is ENHRY and CDR2 is SYGVKD. Trimming stripped 11 bases from V and 6 bases from J, with 13 bases between. CDR3 nucleotide sequence: TGTGCCGCCCGGGACTTTCCCGGGGAGCTGTTTTTT. Translating gives CAARDFPGELFF.

This clone appeared once. This chain uses TRBV5-1 with TRBJ2-1, with no clear D. Trimming removed 0 bases at V and 9 bases at J, with 10 bases between. Per germline, CDR1 SGHRS and CDR2 YFSETQ. The CDR3 runs to 13 residues. The CDR3 sequence: CASSLGPRGEQFF. For the CDR3, the DNA is TGCGCCAGCAGCTTGGGACCACGAGGTGAGCAGTTCTTC.

V is TRBV15 and J is TRBJ2-5; no clear D gene. Trimming removed 0 bases from V and 5 bases from J, with 7 bases in between. This CDR3 has 13 amino acids. Germline V CDR1 and CDR2: LNHNV, YYDKDF (reference sequence). CDR3 amino acids: CATSRELTETQYF. For the CDR3, the DNA is TGTGCCACCAGCAGAGAGCTTACGGAGACCCAGTACTTC.

The chain joins TRBV27 to TRBJ1-2; TRBD1 matches at 9 bases. Trimming took 6 bases from V and 4 from J; bases not matched to a gene: 6. CDR1 is MNHEY, CDR2 SMNVEV, per germline (reference sequence). CDR3 length: 14 amino acids. CDR3 loop: CASSSGQGVYGYTF. In DNA form, the CDR3 reads TGTGCCAGCAGCTCGGGACAGGGAGTCTATGGCTACACCTTC.

V gene TRBV6-5 combines with J gene TRBJ1-5; the D gene is possibly TRBD1 (5 bases). The CDR3 sequence is 14 residues long. V gave up 0 bases and J gave up 6 bases, with 9 bases separating them. Per the germline V gene, CDR1 is MNHEY and CDR2 is SVGAGI. The CDR3 DNA follows: TGTGCCAGCAGTTACTCCCCAGGGCGTCAGCCCCAGCATTTT. Translating it yields CASSYSPGRQPQHF.

Turning to this clone: At the DNA level, this CDR3 is encoded by other sequences in the same sample as well. This CDR3 is CASSPGRLNTEAFF. CDR3 DNA: TGTGCCAGTAGTCCAGGGAGACTCAACACTGAAGCTTTCTTT. The chain uses TRBV19 and TRBJ1-1, with D perhaps matching TRBD1 (5 bases). The CDR3 totals 14 residues. CDR1 is LNHDA, CDR2 SQIVND, per germline (reference sequence). Trimming removed 5 bases from V and 2 bases from J, with 12 bases in between.

The rearrangement uses TRBV7-9 and TRBJ1-1; D remains unclear. Germline lookup yields CDR1 SEHNR and CDR2 FQNEAQ (reference sequence). With 1 base removed from V and 4 bases from J, the gap between germline ends came to 7 bases. This CDR3 is 13 amino acids long. The CDR3 loop reads CASSLEAFTEAFF. The CDR3 nucleotides are TGTGCCAGCAGCTTAGAGGCATTCACTGAAGCTTTCTTT.

The J gene is TRBJ1-2, the V gene TRBV9; D may be TRBD1 (6 bases). Germline V gene lookup returns CDR1 SGDLS and CDR2 YYNGEE. This CDR3 spans 17 amino acids. The V gene lost 3 bases and the J gene lost 2 bases, with 20 bases spanning the gap. CDR3 DNA sequence: TGTGCCAGCAGCGACCTCAGGGACTGGGGGGCGAACTATGGCTACACCTTC. It codes for CASSDLRDWGANYGYTF.